Shown below are 19 T cell receptor beta chains from a single sample sequenced in a study of cytomegalovirus exposure and HLA in healthy donors. Both 60 Vbeta primers and 13 Jbeta primers went into the PCR. Method: immunoSEQ multiplex PCR; TCRdb's copy keeps in-frame clones and lacks some. The table has 150,000 to 200,000 clones, 70% to 80% seen once. The sequencing input was PBMCs. The source is a woman in her fifties or sixties in good health and CMV-seronegative.

The table lists this clone with a few counts. This chain links TRBV19 with TRBJ1-1; weak D call: TRBD1 (5 bases). The germline gives CDR1 LNHDA, CDR2 SQIVND (reference sequence). The germline V and J ends were trimmed by 9 bases and 0 bases, with 11 bases remaining between them. The CDR3 extends over 13 amino acids. The chain's CDR3 is CASRQYLNTEAFF. The CDR3 region has the DNA TGTGCCAGCCGACAGTATCTGAACACTGAAGCTTTCTTT.

This chain uses TRBV20-1 with TRBJ2-7; no clear D gene. The CDR3 has 10 amino acids. Germline V CDR1 and CDR2: DFQATT, SNEGSKA (reference sequence). V dropped 5 bases and J dropped 3 bases, with 5 bases sitting between them. This CDR3 reads CSAPHYEQYF. In DNA, the CDR3 is TGCAGTGCTCCCCACTACGAGCAGTACTTC.

The chain employs TRBV28 and TRBJ2-5; D is possibly TRBD1 (6 bases). This CDR3 has 15 residues. Trimming left V 6 bases short and J 5 bases short, with 19 bases between. Germline V CDR1 and CDR2: MDHEN, SYDVKM. The chain's CDR3 is CASSPPRTGPETQYF. DNA for the CDR3: TGTGCCAGCAGCCCACCCCGTACAGGGCCGGAGACCCAGTACTTC. The full variable domain, with the rest looked up from reference TRBV28 and TRBJ2-5, is DVKVTQSSRYLVKRTGEKVFLECVQDMDHENMFWYRQDPGLGLRLIYFSYDVKMKEKGDIPEGYSVSREKKERFSLILESASTNQTSMYLCASSPPRTGPETQYFGPGTRLLVL.

This clone was detected only a few times. The chain couples TRBV2 to TRBJ2-7; weak D call: TRBD2 (5 bases). Germline V gives CDR1 SNHLY, CDR2 FYNNEI. The CDR3 has 10 residues. The germline V and J ends were trimmed by 5 bases and 7 bases, with 6 bases remaining between them. Here the CDR3 reads CASSTGEQYF. CDR3 bases: TGTGCCAGCAGTACGGGGGAGCAGTACTTC.

This clone has more than one count but fewer than ten. The chain joins TRBV15 to TRBJ2-5; 9 bases align to TRBD1. V gave up 4 bases and J gave up 3 bases; unmatched junction bases: 15. The germline V gene encodes CDR1 LNHNV and CDR2 YYDKDF (reference sequence). This CDR3 comprises 18 residues. The CDR3 nucleotides are TGTGCCACCAGCAACGCCGGGACAGGGAGGGGAGCAGAAGAGACCCAGTACTTC. Encoded protein: CATSNAGTGRGAEETQYF. Full variable domain (rest looked up from reference TRBV15 and TRBJ2-5): DAMVIQNPRYQVTQFGKPVTLSCSQTLNHNVMYWYQQKSSQAPKLLFHYYDKDFNNEADTPDNFQSRRPNTSFCFLDIRSPGLGDTAMYLCATSNAGTGRGAEETQYFGPGTRLLVL.

This chain uses TRBV5-1 with TRBJ2-1; 8 positions match TRBD2. Germline CDR1 SGHRS, CDR2 YFSETQ. Trimming cost V 4 bases and J 7 bases; bases outside gene matches: 13. The CDR3 runs to 16 residues. CDR3: CASSPRGAGVGNEQFF. The CDR3 DNA reads TGCGCCAGCAGCCCCCGAGGAGCGGGAGTAGGAAATGAGCAGTTCTTC. The whole variable domain, remainder taken from reference TRBV5-1 and TRBJ2-1, is KAGVTQTPRYLIKTRGQQVTLSCSPISGHRSVSWYQQTPGQGLQFLFEYFSETQRNKGNFPGRFSGRQFSNSRSEMNVSTLELGDSALYLCASSPRGAGVGNEQFFGPGTRLTVL.

V and J are TRBV5-4 and TRBJ1-2; 8 bases align to TRBD1. The CDR3 covers 15 residues. Germline CDR1 SGHNT, CDR2 YYREEE (reference sequence). With V trimmed by 2 bases and J by 5 bases, 8 bases remained unmatched. CDR3 region: CASSFGQGLMYGYTF. The CDR3 region has the DNA TGTGCCAGCAGCTTTGGACAGGGCCTCATGTATGGCTACACCTTC. Looking up the rest from reference TRBV5-4 and TRBJ1-2 gives the full variable domain: ETGVTQSPTHLIKTRGQQVTLRCSSQSGHNTVSWYQQALGQGPQFIFQYYREEENGRGNFPPRFSGLQFPNYSSELNVNALELDDSALYLCASSFGQGLMYGYTFGSGTRLTVV.

The chain uses TRBV27 and TRBJ1-1; perhaps TRBD1 as D (6 bases). Germline CDR1 reads MNHEY; CDR2 reads SMNVEV (reference sequence). Deletions cut 7 bases from V and 8 bases from J, with 20 bases between. The CDR3 is 14 amino acids. CDR3 bases: TGTGCCAGCACAGGTACAGGGAGCTGGGTCGAAGCTTTCTTT. As protein: CASTGTGSWVEAFF.

This chain uses TRBV25-1 with TRBJ1-6; 9 nucleotides align to TRBD1. The CDR3 has 15 residues. CDR1 and CDR2 from the germline V gene are MGHDK and SYGVNS. J gave up 5 bases and V 3 bases, and 2 bases lay outside the gene matches. In nucleotides, the CDR3 is TGTGCCAGCAGTGATTGGACAGGGGATAATTCACCCCTCCACTTT. Encoded protein: CASSDWTGDNSPLHF.

This chain connects TRBV2 to TRBJ1-5; 7 positions match TRBD1. The CDR3 totals 15 residues. Trimming at V came to 1 base and at J to 2 bases, leaving 2 bases not matched to a gene. CDR1 SNHLY and CDR2 FYNNEI come from the germline V gene. CDR3 coding DNA: TGTGCCAGCAGTGAAGGGACAGGTGGCAATCAGCCCCAGCATTTT. It is translated as CASSEGTGGNQPQHF.

This clone appeared a single time. The chain uses TRBV30 and TRBJ1-5; the D is unclear. Trimming left V 3 bases short and J 4 bases short, with 16 bases between. Germline V lookup: CDR1 GTSNPN, CDR2 SVGIG (reference sequence). The CDR3 extends over 15 amino acids. This CDR3 reads CAWSPGTAGNQPQHF. The CDR3 DNA follows: TGTGCCTGGAGCCCTGGAACAGCGGGGAATCAGCCCCAGCATTTT.

For this clone: Other DNA sequences in the same sample also yield this CDR3. This chain joins TRBV7-9 and TRBJ2-7; the D gene is possibly TRBD2 (5 bases). The V end lost 0 bases, the J end lost 1 base, and 7 bases lay between the germline ends. Per the germline V gene, CDR1 is SEHNR and CDR2 is FQNEAQ (reference sequence). The CDR3 is 14 residues long. CDR3 DNA: TGTGCCAGCAGCTTAGCTGGCGGGTCCTACGAGCAGTACTTC. Translated: CASSLAGGSYEQYF.

The gene calls are TRBV6-5 and TRBJ1-6; 12 nucleotides match TRBD1. Per germline, CDR1 MNHEY and CDR2 SVGAGI. The J segment lost 6 bases and the V segment lost 7 bases, leaving 4 bases of the junction unmatched. The CDR3 sequence is 15 residues long. CDR3 DNA: TGTGCCAGCATCAGGGACAGGGGGCCTAATTCACCCCTCCACTTT. Its protein product is CASIRDRGPNSPLHF.

CDR3 protein: CASSTSVNTEAFF. The CDR3, as DNA: TGTGCCAGTAGTACGTCGGTGAACACTGAAGCTTTCTTT. The rearrangement joins TRBV19 to TRBJ1-1; D unclear. V gave up 4 bases and J gave up 0 bases, with 6 bases separating them. The germline V gene encodes CDR1 LNHDA and CDR2 SQIVND (reference sequence). The CDR3 is 13 residues long.

As concerns this clone: A read error may produce the germline difference seen at one junction end. This chain links TRBV7-9 with TRBJ1-1, with a tentative D call TRBD1 (5 bases). Germline V CDR1 and CDR2: SEHNR, FQNEAQ (reference sequence). CDR3 size: 15 residues. The chain's CDR3 is CSSAGGLRRNTEAFF. For the CDR3, the DNA is TGTTCCAGCGCCGGGGGACTCAGAAGGAACACTGAAGCTTTCTTT.

The genes are TRBV7-2 and TRBJ2-3; the match to TRBD2 covers 9 bases. V was clipped by 1 base and J by 5 bases; unmatched bases: 7. The CDR3 contains 16 residues. Germline CDR1 reads SGHTA; CDR2 reads FQGNSA. In nucleotides, the CDR3 is TGTGCCAGCAGCTTAGAGGGCGGGAGGGCCGAAGATACGCAGTATTTT. It codes for CASSLEGGRAEDTQYF.

The chain has TRBV19 and TRBJ2-5, with 7 bases matching TRBD1. The J call is uncertain, as TRBJ2-7 better fits the DNA end. Germline V gives CDR1 LNHDA, CDR2 SQIVND (reference sequence). The CDR3 contains 13 residues. The CDR3 reads CASSPRTGNEQYF. CDR3 DNA sequence: TGTGCCAGTAGTCCAAGGACAGGTAACGAGCAGTACTTC.

There are a few counts of this clone. V is TRBV6-5 and J is TRBJ2-2; a possible D gene is TRBD1 (5 bases). This CDR3 contains 13 residues. Trimming stripped 6 bases from V and 6 bases from J, with 11 bases between. CDR1 and CDR2 from the germline V gene are MNHEY and SVGAGI. The CDR3 DNA reads TGTGCCAGCAGCGAACAGGTAGCCGGGGAGCTGTTTTTT. Translating gives CASSEQVAGELFF.

This sequence joins TRBV5-5 and TRBJ1-5, with D hard to call. The CDR3 covers 15 residues. Per the germline V gene, CDR1 is SGHKS and CDR2 is YYEKEE (reference sequence). Trimming took 4 bases from V and 3 from J, leaving 14 bases between them. CDR3 nucleotides: TGTGCCAGCAGCAGCGGGGAAGACTTCAATCAGCCCCAGCATTTT. This gives the protein CASSSGEDFNQPQHF. Full variable domain (rest looked up from reference TRBV5-5 and TRBJ1-5): DAGVTQSPTHLIKTRGQQVTLRCSPISGHKSVSWYQQVLGQGPQFIFQYYEKEERGRGNFPDRFSARQFPNYSSELNVNALLLGDSALYLCASSSGEDFNQPQHFGDGTRLSIL.